The rows below give T cell receptor beta chains drawn from one sample of a study of shared clonotypes between healthy human individuals. The method was immunoSEQ multiplex PCR; TCRdb's version includes in-frame clones alone and lacks a portion of them. The table records millions of clones, approximately 94% of them present only once. Sequencing input: naive CD4+ T cells sorted from blood. The receptors shown here come from a man aged 18-30 years in good health. CDR3s include the opening cysteine and the closing phenylalanine or tryptophan. A D gene is named only where the DNA matches it firmly. Clone size is shown for a subset of rows, as once, few, many or a class of expanded clone.

V gene	clone size	J gene	D gene	CDR3 DNA	CDR3 protein
TRBV19	-	TRBJ1-1	-	TGTGCCAGTAGTTCATCCGGGACCGTCGTTATGAACACTGAAGCTTTCTTT	CASSSSGTVVMNTEAFF
TRBV4-1	-	TRBJ2-1	TRBD2	TGCGCCAGCAGCCATCCTACTACTAGCGGGAGGGCCTACAATGAGCAGTTCTTC	CASSHPTTSGRAYNEQFF
TRBV7-2	-	TRBJ1-1	-	TGTGCCAGCACGCAACTAGGGAGGGGGGTGAACACTGAAGCTTTCTTT	CASTQLGRGVNTEAFF
TRBV7-3	-	TRBJ2-7	-	TGTGCCAGCAGCTTAATGGAGGGATCCCCCTACGAGCAGTACTTC	CASSLMEGSPYEQYF
TRBV15	-	TRBJ1-4	-	TGTGCCACCAGCAGAGATCCTTTGCAGAACAAACTGTTTTTT	CATSRDPLQNKLFF
TRBV19	-	TRBJ2-3	TRBD2	TGTGCCACTAACCGAGCGGGAGCGCCAGATACGCAGTATTTT	CATNRAGAPDTQYF
TRBV6-6	-	TRBJ1-5	-	TGTGCCAGCTTGAACCCAGGGAGCAATCAGCCCCAGCATTTT	CASLNPGSNQPQHF
TRBV6-5	-	TRBJ2-2	-	TGTGCCAGCAGTTACTCGTGGGGGGCAGTCGGGGAGCTGTTTTTT	CASSYSWGAVGELFF
TRBV28	-	TRBJ2-2	-	TGTGCCAGCAGTCCCCCCGGGGAGCTGTTTTTT	CASSPPGELFF
TRBV6-6	-	TRBJ1-1	-	TGTGCCAGCAGTTCAGGGCAAACAACTGAAGCTTTCTTT	CASSSGQTTEAFF
TRBV5-1	-	TRBJ2-7	TRBD2	TGCGCCAGCAGCCCGGAACTAGCGGGAGGATTGTACGAGCAGTACTTC	CASSPELAGGLYEQYF
TRBV9	-	TRBJ2-2	-	TGTGCCAGCAGCGCTCGAGCGTCGAACACCGGGGAGCTGTTTTTT	CASSARASNTGELFF
TRBV7-3	-	TRBJ2-1	TRBD2	TGTGCCAGCAGCTACACCGGGGGGGAGAACCGCAATGAGCAGTTCTTC	CASSYTGGENRNEQFF
TRBV7-2	-	TRBJ2-1	-	TGTGCCAGCAGCCCCCAAGGCGTCCGCAATGAGCAGTTCTTC	CASSPQGVRNEQFF
TRBV11-3	-	TRBJ2-1	-	TGTGCCAGCAGCTTGGGTTTCGGGCCGAACTACAATGAGCAGTTCTTC	CASSLGFGPNYNEQFF
TRBV7-9	-	TRBJ2-1	TRBD2	TGTGCCAGCAGCCCGCGGGGGAGCTCCTACAATGAGCAGTTCTTC	CASSPRGSSYNEQFF
TRBV13	once	TRBJ2-5	-	TGTGCCAGCAGCCCCGTCAACGGGTGGGAGACCCAGTACTTC	CASSPVNGWETQYF
TRBV29-1	once	TRBJ2-7	TRBD2	TGCAGCTATGAGACAGCGGGAAGCTACGAGCAGTACTTC	CSYETAGSYEQYF
TRBV2	-	TRBJ1-6	-	TGTGCCAGCAGTGCCGATTCACCCCTCCACTTT	CASSADSPLHF
TRBV6-5	-	TRBJ2-2	-	TGTGCCAGCAGTTACTCGCGGAACACCGGGGAGCTGTTTTTT	CASSYSRNTGELFF
TRBV28	-	TRBJ2-7	TRBD2	TGTGCCAGCAGTTTAGCGGGGGGGGCCATGAACGAGCAGTACTTC	CASSLAGGAMNEQYF
TRBV5-1	-	TRBJ2-7	-	TGCGCCAGCAGCTTGGCGTTAGCAGCTAACTCCTACGAGCAGTACTTC	CASSLALAANSYEQYF
TRBV28	-	TRBJ1-6	-	TGTGCCAGCAGTTTAGAGGGTTCACCCCTCCACTTT	CASSLEGSPLHF
TRBV12-5	-	TRBJ1-1	-	TGTGCTAGTGGTTTGGGCTCCAGGGTTGGGAACACTGAAGCTTTCTTT	CASGLGSRVGNTEAFF
TRBV4-3	-	TRBJ1-2	TRBD1	TGCGCCAGCAGCCCAGACAGGGCACATGGCTACACCTTC	CASSPDRAHGYTF
TRBV30	-	TRBJ1-6	-	TGTGCCTGGAGTGTCAGCGGAGAGGCTTCACCCCTCCACTTT	CAWSVSGEASPLHF
TRBV2	few	TRBJ1-6	TRBD1	TGTGCCAGGGAACAGGGGGTCAATAATTCACCCCTCCACTTT	CAREQGVNNSPLHF
TRBV6-5	once	TRBJ2-3	-	TGTGCCAGCAGGCCTACAGGGAACACAGATACGCAGTATTTT	CASRPTGNTDTQYF
TRBV28	-	TRBJ1-5	-	TGTGCCAGCGTACAGGGACGGAGCAATCAGCCCCAGCATTTT	CASVQGRSNQPQHF
TRBV6-5	-	TRBJ2-7	-	TGTGCCAGCAGCCCTACGGGGACTGCCTCCGCCCTACTGCACTTC	CASSPTGTASALLHF
TRBV6-6	-	TRBJ2-1	-	TGTGCCAGCAGCCCCCTGAATGAGCAGTTCTTC	CASSPLNEQFF
TRBV5-1	-	TRBJ2-5	TRBD1	TGCGCCAGCAGCAAAGGACAGGCCCAAGAGACCCAGTACTTC	CASSKGQAQETQYF
TRBV7-9	-	TRBJ2-7	-	TGTGCCAGCAGCTTACCGGACGGCCCGAACGACTACGAGCAGTACTTC	CASSLPDGPNDYEQYF
TRBV4-1	-	TRBJ2-3	-	TGCGCCAGCAGCCGGTTCGGCGCTAGTCCGGATACGCAGTATTTT	CASSRFGASPDTQYF
TRBV28	-	TRBJ2-5	TRBD2	TGTGCCAGCAGTTTTTCGAGCGGGAGGACTTGGGAGACCCAGTACTTC	CASSFSSGRTWETQYF
TRBV5-4	-	TRBJ2-2	-	TGTGCCAGCAGCTTGTTGTTAGGGGGTTTTGACGGGGAGCTGTTTTTT	CASSLLLGGFDGELFF
TRBV6-1	once	TRBJ2-3	TRBD2	TGTGCCAGCAGTGAAGCGCTCGGGGGGTTCACAGATACGCAGTATTTT	CASSEALGGFTDTQYF
TRBV28	few	TRBJ2-2	-	TGTGCCAGCATGAGGCGAGACTACACCGGGGAGCTGTTTTTT	CASMRRDYTGELFF
TRBV9	-	TRBJ2-7	TRBD1	TGTGCCAGCAGCGCCGCCGGGACAGGGGCCTACGAGCAGTACTTC	CASSAAGTGAYEQYF
TRBV10-3	-	TRBJ2-1	TRBD1	TGTGCCATCAGTGGAGTCGGGACAGGGACCAATGAGCAGTTCTTC	CAISGVGTGTNEQFF
TRBV7-9	-	TRBJ2-1	-	TGTGCCAGCAGCTTAGGGACTGACTACAATGAGCAGTTCTTC	CASSLGTDYNEQFF
TRBV28	-	TRBJ2-1	TRBD2	TGTGCCAGCAGTTTACAAAGCGGGGGGGGCAATGAGCAGTTCTTC	CASSLQSGGGNEQFF
TRBV9	-	TRBJ1-1	-	TGTGCCAGCAGCGCAGAGGACATAATGAACACTGAAGCTTTCTTT	CASSAEDIMNTEAFF
TRBV19	-	TRBJ1-6	-	TGTGCCAGTAGTATAGGCGGGACGGTTAATAATTCACCCCTCCACTTT	CASSIGGTVNNSPLHF
TRBV4-2	-	TRBJ2-1	TRBD1	TGTGCCAGCAGCCAAGACTTCCGGGACAGGGCCTACAATGAGCAGTTCTTC	CASSQDFRDRAYNEQFF